This T cell receptor (beta chain) came from a study of neurological immune-mediated disorders. This clonotype was observed many times. The antigen remains unidentified. From germline, CDR1 is MNHEY and CDR2 SMNVEV (reference sequence). The CDR3 is made up of 15 amino acids. V was clipped by 8 bases and J by 2 bases, with 15 bases between them. TCRdb recomputed calls from the 5' RACE reads with MiXCR, one row per CDR3 protein. The repertoire holds roughly 67,000 distinct CDR3 sequences, with roughly 3.7% as singletons. Points from the study as a whole: Levels of TCR clonal expansion peaked in HTLV-1-associated myelopathy and reached their lowest in multiple sclerosis, under those of healthy controls.

The sample comprised PBMCs. The TCR sequence derives from a man aged 50 to 59 with multiple sclerosis. The gene calls are TRBV27 and TRBJ1-4; D is ambiguous. CDR3 loop: CASARIEDTNEKLFF. CDR3 DNA sequence: TGTGCCAGCGCCAGGATTGAGGATACTAATGAAAAACTGTTTTTT.